This TCR beta chain was identified during a study of shared T cell receptors in the human thymus. J lost 3 bases, V lost 1 base, and 5 bases had no gene match. Germline CDR1 MNHNS, CDR2 SASEGT. This CDR3 region has 15 residues. Profiling relied on immunoSEQ multiplex PCR, and the TCRdb table lists in-frame clones only, not all of them. The sample lists just under 550,000 clones; approximately 78% were seen once. These data also formed part of another study, on human thymus T cells.

The V call is TRBV6-1, the J call TRBJ2-7; 8 positions agree with TRBD2. The material sequenced was thymocytes. The receptor's source is a boy younger than two with a congenital heart defect. CDR3 region: CASSEGAGVFYEQYF. The CDR3 region has the DNA TGTGCCAGCAGTGAAGGAGCGGGGGTCTTCTACGAGCAGTACTTC.